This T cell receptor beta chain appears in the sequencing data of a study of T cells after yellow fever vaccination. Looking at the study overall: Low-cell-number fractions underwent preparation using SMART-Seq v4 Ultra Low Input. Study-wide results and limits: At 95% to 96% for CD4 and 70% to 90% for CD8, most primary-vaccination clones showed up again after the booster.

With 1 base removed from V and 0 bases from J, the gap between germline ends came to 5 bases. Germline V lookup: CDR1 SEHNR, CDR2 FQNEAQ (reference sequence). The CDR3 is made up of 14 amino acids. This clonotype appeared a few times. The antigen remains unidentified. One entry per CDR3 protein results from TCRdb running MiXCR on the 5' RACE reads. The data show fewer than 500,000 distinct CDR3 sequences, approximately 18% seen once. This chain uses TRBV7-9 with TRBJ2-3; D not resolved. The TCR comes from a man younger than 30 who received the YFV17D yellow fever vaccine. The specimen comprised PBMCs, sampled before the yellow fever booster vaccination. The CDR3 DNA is TGTGCCAGCAGCTTAGGCCATAGCACAGATACGCAGTATTTT. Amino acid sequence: CASSLGHSTDTQYF.